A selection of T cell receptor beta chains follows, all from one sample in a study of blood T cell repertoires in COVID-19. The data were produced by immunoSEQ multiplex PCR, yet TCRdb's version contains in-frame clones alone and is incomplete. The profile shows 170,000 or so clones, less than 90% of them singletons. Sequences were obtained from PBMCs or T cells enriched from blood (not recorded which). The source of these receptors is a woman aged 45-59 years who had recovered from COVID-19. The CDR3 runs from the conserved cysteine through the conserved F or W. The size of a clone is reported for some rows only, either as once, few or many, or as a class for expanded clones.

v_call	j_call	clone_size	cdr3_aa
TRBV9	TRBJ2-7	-	CASSALTGGEQYF
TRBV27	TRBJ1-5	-	CASSYGRIASNQPQHF
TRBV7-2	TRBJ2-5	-	CASSSPVGGQETQYF
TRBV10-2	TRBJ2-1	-	CASSPTSTNEQFF
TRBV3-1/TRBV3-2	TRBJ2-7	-	CASSLTPDSYEQYF
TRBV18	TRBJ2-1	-	CASSFGYSSYNEQFF
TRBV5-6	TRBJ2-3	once	CASSLVPSFNTDTQYF
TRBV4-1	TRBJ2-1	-	CASSQGLASSYNEQFF
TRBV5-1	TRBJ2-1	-	CASSLNTGGYNEQFF
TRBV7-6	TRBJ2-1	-	CASSSIGLAYNEQFF
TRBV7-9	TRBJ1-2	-	CASSPPPGDGYGYTF
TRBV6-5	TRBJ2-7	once	CASRQLASPYEQYF
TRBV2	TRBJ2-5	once	CASRSGTGDETQYF
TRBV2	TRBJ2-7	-	CASSGDFYEQYF